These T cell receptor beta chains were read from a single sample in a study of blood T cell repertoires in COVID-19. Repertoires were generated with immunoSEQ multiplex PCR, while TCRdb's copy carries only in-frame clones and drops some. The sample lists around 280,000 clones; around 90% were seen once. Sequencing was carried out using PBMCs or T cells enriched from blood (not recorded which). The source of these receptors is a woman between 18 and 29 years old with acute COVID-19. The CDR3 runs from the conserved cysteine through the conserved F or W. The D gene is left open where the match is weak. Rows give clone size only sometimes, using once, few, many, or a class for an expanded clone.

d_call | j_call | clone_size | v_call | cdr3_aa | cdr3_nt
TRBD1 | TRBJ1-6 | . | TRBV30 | CGAAGGVSPLHF | TGTGGGGCTGCAGGGGGCGTTTCACCCCTCCACTTT
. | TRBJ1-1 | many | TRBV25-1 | CASSELDTNTEAFF | TGTGCCAGCAGTGAATTGGACACGAACACTGAAGCTTTCTTT
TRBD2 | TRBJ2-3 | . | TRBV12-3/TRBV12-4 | CASSFGGRDTQYF | TGTGCCAGCAGTTTCGGCGGGAGAGATACGCAGTATTTT
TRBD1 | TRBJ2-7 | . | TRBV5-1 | CASSSGQGQSVGSEQYF | TGCGCCAGCAGCTCAGGACAGGGACAGAGCGTTGGGAGCGAGCAGTACTTC
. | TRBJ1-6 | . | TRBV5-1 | CASSLVAGAANSPLHF | TGCGCCAGCAGCTTGGTAGCAGGGGCGGCCAATTCACCCCTCCACTTT
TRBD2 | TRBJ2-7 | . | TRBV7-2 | CASSLASGSLSYEQYF | TGTGCCAGCAGCTTAGCTAGCGGGAGCCTCTCCTACGAGCAGTACTTC
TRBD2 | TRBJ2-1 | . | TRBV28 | CASELAGGPGEQFF | TGTGCCAGCGAGCTAGCGGGAGGGCCGGGTGAGCAGTTCTTC
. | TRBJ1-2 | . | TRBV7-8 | CASSWAGTPYGYTF | TGTGCCAGCAGCTGGGCCGGGACACCGTATGGCTACACCTTC
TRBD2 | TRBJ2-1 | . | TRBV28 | CASSLGLAGIYNEQFF | TGTGCCAGCAGTTTAGGACTAGCGGGAATTTACAATGAGCAGTTCTTC
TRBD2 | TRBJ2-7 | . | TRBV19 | CASSISLAGLYEQYF | TGTGCCAGTAGTATCAGTCTAGCGGGATTGTACGAGCAGTACTTC
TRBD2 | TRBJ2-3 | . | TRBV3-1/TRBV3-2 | CASSQVTGLVYTDTQYF | TGTGCCAGCAGCCAAGTTACCGGACTAGTATACACAGATACGCAGTATTTT
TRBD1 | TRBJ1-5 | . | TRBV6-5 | CASNRQGVDNQPQHF | TGTGCCAGCAACAGACAGGGAGTTGACAATCAGCCCCAGCATTTT
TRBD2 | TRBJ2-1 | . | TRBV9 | CASSRTSGPGRDNEQFF | TGTGCCAGCTCACGGACTAGCGGACCAGGGAGAGACAATGAGCAGTTCTTC
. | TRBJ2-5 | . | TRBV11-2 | CASSLHIGAETQYF | TGTGCCAGCAGCTTACACATTGGGGCAGAGACCCAGTACTTC
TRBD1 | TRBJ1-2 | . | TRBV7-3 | CASSLDRDGYGYTF | TGTGCCAGCAGCTTGGACAGGGATGGCTATGGCTACACCTTC
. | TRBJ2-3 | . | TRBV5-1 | CASSLDRVGTDTQYF | TGCGCCAGCAGCTTGGACAGGGTCGGCACAGATACGCAGTATTTT
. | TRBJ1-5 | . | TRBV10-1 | CASSELGGVGQPQHF | TGCGCCAGCAGTGAGTTGGGAGGTGTCGGCCAGCCCCAGCATTTT
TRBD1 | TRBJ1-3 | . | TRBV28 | CASSLYGTGLGNTIYF | TGTGCCAGCAGTTTATATGGGACAGGGTTAGGAAACACCATATATTTT
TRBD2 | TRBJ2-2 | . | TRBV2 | CATRGSGGRTGELFF | TGTGCCACCAGGGGCTCGGGAGGGCGAACCGGGGAGCTGTTTTTT
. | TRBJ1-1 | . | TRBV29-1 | CSVEKQIRELTPEEAFF | TGCAGCGTTGAAAAGCAAATAAGGGAGCTTACCCCTGAAGAAGCTTTCTTT
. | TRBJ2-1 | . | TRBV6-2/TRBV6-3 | CASSYSTWLGEQFF | TGTGCCAGCAGTTACTCGACTTGGCTCGGTGAGCAGTTCTTC
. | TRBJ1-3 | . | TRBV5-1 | CASSIGNTIYF | TGCGCCAGCAGCATAGGAAACACCATATATTTT
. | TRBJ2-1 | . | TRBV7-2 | CASSLDLYEAPNNEQFF | TGTGCCAGCAGCTTAGATCTATACGAGGCACCCAACAATGAGCAGTTCTTC
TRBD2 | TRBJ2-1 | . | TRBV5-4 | CASRRTSGPSSYNEQFF | TGTGCCAGCAGACGGACTAGCGGGCCGAGCTCCTACAATGAGCAGTTCTTC
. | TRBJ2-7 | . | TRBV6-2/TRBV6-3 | CASSWLADIGEQYF | TGTGCCAGCAGTTGGTTAGCGGATATTGGCGAGCAGTACTTC